Below are 16 T cell receptor beta chains sequenced from a single sample in a study of T-cell memory formation after mild COVID-19. In TCRdb, the 5' RACE reads were re-called with MiXCR into one record per CDR3 protein. The repertoire has about 350,000 distinct CDR3 sequences, around 20% of them found once; the top ten carry approximately 22%. Sequencing input: PBMCs or a T cell subset sorted from them (not recorded which). These receptor sequences come from a man aged 18-30 years who had mild COVID-19 (a few samples of this study predate the infection). Cell type and time point are not known.

The chain joins TRBV9 to TRBJ2-1; 10 nucleotides line up with TRBD2. V dropped 2 bases and J dropped 4; count of bases not matched to a gene: 3. CDR3 length: 15 amino acids. Germline CDR1 is SGDLS and CDR2 is YYNGEE. The CDR3 reads CASSVLAGEYNEQFF. The CDR3 region has the DNA TGTGCCAGCAGCGTTCTAGCGGGGGAGTACAATGAGCAGTTCTTC.

The chain is built from TRBV7-2 and TRBJ2-2; D not certain. Germline V CDR1 and CDR2: SGHTA, FQGNSA. The CDR3 totals 13 residues. The V gene lost 3 bases and the J gene lost 5 bases, with 7 bases spanning the gap. This CDR3 is CASSFDPTGELFF. The CDR3 DNA sequence: TGTGCCAGCAGCTTCGACCCGACCGGGGAGCTGTTTTTT.

Many counts were recorded for this clonotype. V usage is TRBV5-1 and J usage is TRBJ2-7; D remains unclear. V lost 0 bases and J 5 bases, leaving 9 bases between the germline ends. Looked up from germline, CDR1 is SGHRS and CDR2 is YFSETQ. CDR3 length: 13 residues. CDR3 sequence: CASSLEIPDEQYF. CDR3 nucleotides: TGCGCCAGCAGCTTGGAAATACCGGACGAGCAGTACTTC.

The V gene is TRBV7-9, the J gene TRBJ2-7; tentative D call: TRBD1 (5 bases). The germline gives CDR1 SEHNR, CDR2 FQNEAQ (reference sequence). The CDR3 sequence is 14 residues long. V was trimmed by 2 bases and J by 0 bases, leaving 8 bases between them. The CDR3 DNA follows: TGTGCCAGCAGCTTATATGACAGCTCCTACGAGCAGTACTTC. Residues: CASSLYDSSYEQYF.

V usage is TRBV7-9 and J usage is TRBJ2-3; D is perhaps TRBD2 (5 bases). The CDR3 has 15 residues. Trimming took 5 bases from V and 2 from J, leaving 14 bases between them. CDR1 and CDR2 (germline): SEHNR, FQNEAQ (reference sequence). CDR3 protein: CASSPPPGNTDTQYF. CDR3 nucleotides: TGTGCCAGCAGCCCACCCCCGGGGAACACAGATACGCAGTATTTT.

This clonotype has more than one count but fewer than ten. This chain connects TRBV4-2 to TRBJ2-7; D might be TRBD1 or TRBD2, each matching 5 bases. Germline V CDR1 and CDR2: LGHNA, YNFKEQ. V was clipped by 2 bases and J by 0 bases, with 14 bases between them. The CDR3 totals 16 residues. The CDR3 loop reads CASSQQSAGSSYEQYF. The CDR3 DNA reads TGTGCCAGCAGCCAACAATCGGCAGGGAGCTCCTACGAGCAGTACTTC.

This clonotype was recorded at least ten times. The gene calls are TRBV13 and TRBJ2-1, with a possible D match to TRBD1 (6 bases). The CDR3 spans 13 residues. The V and J ends lost 5 bases and 11 bases respectively, with 16 bases between them. Germline values: CDR1 PRHDT, CDR2 FYEKMQ (reference sequence). Written as DNA, the CDR3 is TGTGCCAGCAGCCTCCAAGAAGACAGGAAGCAGTTCTTC. Protein product: CASSLQEDRKQFF.

The chain employs TRBV7-3 and TRBJ2-5, with D perhaps matching TRBD2 (6 bases). The germline V gene has CDR1 SGHTA and CDR2 FQGTGA. This CDR3 region has 14 residues. V gave up 2 bases and J gave up 2 bases, with 9 bases separating them. In DNA, the CDR3 is TGTGCCAGCAGCTTAGGGACTTTTCAAGAGACCCAGTACTTC. Translation gives CASSLGTFQETQYF.

V gene TRBV15 combines with J gene TRBJ1-1, with 7 bases identical to TRBD1. The CDR3 consists of 15 residues. V lost 5 bases to trimming and J lost 1 base; unmatched junction nucleotides: 7. Germline V lookup: CDR1 LNHNV, CDR2 YYDKDF (reference sequence). CDR3 DNA sequence: TGTGCCACCAGCGGACACAACAGGGGGAACACTGAAGCTTTCTTT. Protein sequence: CATSGHNRGNTEAFF.

In its sample, this clonotype was seen a few times. V gene TRBV9 combines with J gene TRBJ1-1; a weak D match, TRBD1 (6 bases). Trimming removed 3 bases at V and 1 base at J, with 16 bases between. The CDR3 length is 16 residues. CDR1 and CDR2 from the germline V gene are SGDLS and YYNGEE. The CDR3 sequence is CASSALTGTQNTEAFF. The CDR3 nucleotides read TGTGCCAGCAGCGCACTAACCGGGACACAGAACACTGAAGCTTTCTTT.

This clonotype was counted between two and nine times. The genes are TRBV3-1 and TRBJ1-1, with TRBD1 identical over 9 bases. CDR1 and CDR2 (germline): LGHDT, YNNKEL (reference sequence). J lost 4 bases, V lost 2 bases, and 5 bases had no gene match. The CDR3 spans 15 residues. As DNA, the CDR3 is TGTGCCAGCAGCCAATCCTCGGGACAGGGCACTGAAGCTTTCTTT. This codes for CASSQSSGQGTEAFF. The full variable domain, its missing parts supplied by reference TRBV3-1 and TRBJ1-1, is DTAVSQTPKYLVTQMGNDKSIKCEQNLGHDTMYWYKQDSKKFLKIMFSYNNKELIINETVPNRFSPKSPDKAHLNLHINSLELGDSAVYFCASSQSSGQGTEAFFGQGTRLTVV.

The gene calls are TRBV5-4 and TRBJ1-2; D uncertain. Germline CDR1 is SGHNT and CDR2 is YYREEE (reference sequence). Trimming removed 2 bases from V and 7 bases from J, with 9 bases in between. This CDR3 comprises 12 residues. The CDR3 DNA reads TGTGCCAGCAGCTTCCTGGGAGTTGGCTACACCTTC. Its protein is CASSFLGVGYTF.

This clonotype was seen only a few times. The genes are TRBV2 and TRBJ2-7; D perhaps matches TRBD1 (5 bases). Germline V gives CDR1 SNHLY, CDR2 FYNNEI. This CDR3 contains 13 residues. Trimming took off 4 bases at V and 4 bases at J, with 11 bases between the two ends. The CDR3 DNA sequence: TGTGCCAGCAGTGGAAAGGGGAAGTACGAGCAGTACGTC. Its protein product is CASSGKGKYEQYV.

This clonotype was picked up a small number of times. The V call is TRBV10-3, the J call TRBJ1-5; D remains ambiguous. The CDR3 totals 12 residues. Germline V gives CDR1 ENHRY, CDR2 SYGVKD. With 4 bases removed from V and 5 bases from J, the gap between germline ends came to 6 bases. CDR3 residues: CAISAPDQPQHF. DNA for the CDR3: TGTGCCATCAGTGCTCCGGATCAGCCCCAGCATTTT.

This chain uses TRBV7-9 with TRBJ2-7, with D perhaps being TRBD1 or TRBD2 (5 bases each). CDR1 SEHNR and CDR2 FQNEAQ come from the germline V gene (reference sequence). V was clipped by 3 bases and J by 5 bases, with 17 bases between them. The CDR3 has 15 amino acids. The CDR3 region is CASSFRGGGSHEQYF. The CDR3 bases are TGTGCCAGCAGCTTTCGGGGCGGTGGGAGCCACGAGCAGTACTTC.

V gene TRBV9 combines with J gene TRBJ1-2; TRBD1 aligns across 9 bases. CDR3 length equals 13 residues. Germline V gives CDR1 SGDLS, CDR2 YYNGEE. J lost 5 bases, V lost 2 bases, and 1 base had no gene match. This CDR3 reads CASSVGQGYGYTF. Written as DNA, the CDR3 is TGTGCCAGCAGCGTCGGACAGGGGTATGGCTACACCTTC.